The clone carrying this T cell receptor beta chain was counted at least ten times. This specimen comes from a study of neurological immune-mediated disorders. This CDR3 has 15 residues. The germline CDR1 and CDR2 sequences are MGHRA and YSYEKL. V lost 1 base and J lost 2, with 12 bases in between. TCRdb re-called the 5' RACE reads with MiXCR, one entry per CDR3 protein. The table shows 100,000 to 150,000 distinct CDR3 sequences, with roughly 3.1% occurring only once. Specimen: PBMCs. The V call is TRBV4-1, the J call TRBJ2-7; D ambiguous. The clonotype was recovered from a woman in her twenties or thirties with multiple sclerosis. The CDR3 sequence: CASSQASLGTYEQYF. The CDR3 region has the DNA TGCGCCAGCAGCCAAGCATCATTAGGAACCTACGAGCAGTACTTC.